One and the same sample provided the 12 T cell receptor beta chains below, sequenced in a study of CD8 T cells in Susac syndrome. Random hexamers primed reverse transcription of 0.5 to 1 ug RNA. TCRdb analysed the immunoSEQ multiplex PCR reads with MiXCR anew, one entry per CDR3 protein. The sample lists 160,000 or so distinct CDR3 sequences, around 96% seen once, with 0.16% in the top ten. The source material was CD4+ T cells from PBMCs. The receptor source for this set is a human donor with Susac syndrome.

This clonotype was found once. The CDR3 sequence is CASGGSSDTEAFF. The CDR3 nucleotides are TGTGCTAGTGGGGGAAGTTCGGACACTGAAGCTTTCTTT. The chain is built from TRBV12-5 and TRBJ1-1, with D unclear. The CDR3 sequence is 13 residues long. Germline values: CDR1 LGHNT, CDR2 FRNRAP. The germline V and J ends were trimmed by 6 bases and 3 bases, with 11 bases remaining between them.

Written as DNA, the CDR3 is TGTGCCAGCAGTCCGAGACTGGAGGTCTACGAGCAGTACTTC. It yields the protein CASSPRLEVYEQYF. The chain carries TRBV12-3 or TRBV12-4 and TRBJ2-7, with D possibly being TRBD2 (5 bases). The CDR3 consists of 14 residues. Trimming removed 5 bases from V and 3 bases from J, with 14 bases in between.

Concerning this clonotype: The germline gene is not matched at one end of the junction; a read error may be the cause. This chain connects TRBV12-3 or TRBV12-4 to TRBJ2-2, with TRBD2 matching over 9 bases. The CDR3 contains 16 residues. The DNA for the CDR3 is TGTGCCAGCAGTATAGCTAGCGGGGCGAACACCGGGGAGCTGTTTTTT. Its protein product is CASSIASGANTGELFF.

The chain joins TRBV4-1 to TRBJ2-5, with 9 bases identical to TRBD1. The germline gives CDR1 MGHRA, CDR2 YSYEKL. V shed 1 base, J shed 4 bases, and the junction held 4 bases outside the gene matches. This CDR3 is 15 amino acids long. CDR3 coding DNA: TGCGCCAGCAGCCAAGCCGGGACAGGGAGAGAGACCCAGTACTTC. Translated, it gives CASSQAGTGRETQYF.

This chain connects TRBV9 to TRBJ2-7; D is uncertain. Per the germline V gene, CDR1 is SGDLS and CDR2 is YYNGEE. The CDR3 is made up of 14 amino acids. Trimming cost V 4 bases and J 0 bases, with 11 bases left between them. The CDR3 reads CASSLGPSSYEQYF. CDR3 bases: TGTGCCAGCAGCTTAGGACCGAGCTCCTACGAGCAGTACTTC.

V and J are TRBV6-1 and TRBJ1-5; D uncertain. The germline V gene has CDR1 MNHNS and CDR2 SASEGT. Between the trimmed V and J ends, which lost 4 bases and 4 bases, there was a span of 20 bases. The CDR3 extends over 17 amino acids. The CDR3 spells CASSVQSTRPTNQPQHF. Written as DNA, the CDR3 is TGTGCCAGCAGTGTGCAGTCGACAAGGCCGACGAATCAGCCCCAGCATTTT.

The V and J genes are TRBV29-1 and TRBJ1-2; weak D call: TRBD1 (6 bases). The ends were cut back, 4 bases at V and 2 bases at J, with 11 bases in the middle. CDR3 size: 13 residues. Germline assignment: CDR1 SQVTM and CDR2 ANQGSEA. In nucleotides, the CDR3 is TGCAGCGTTGGACAGGCAACCAACTATGGCTACACCTTC. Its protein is CSVGQATNYGYTF.

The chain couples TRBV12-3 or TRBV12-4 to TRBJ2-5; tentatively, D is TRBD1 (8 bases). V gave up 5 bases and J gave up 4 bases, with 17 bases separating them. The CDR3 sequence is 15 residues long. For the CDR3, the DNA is TGTGCCAGCAGTCCACAGGGGGGGATGCGAGAGACCCAGTACTTC. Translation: CASSPQGGMRETQYF.

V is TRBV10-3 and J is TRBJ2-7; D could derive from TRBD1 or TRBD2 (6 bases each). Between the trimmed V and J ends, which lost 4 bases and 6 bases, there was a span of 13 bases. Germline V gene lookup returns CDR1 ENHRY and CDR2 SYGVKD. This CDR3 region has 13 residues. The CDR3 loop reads CAISAGGGGEQYF. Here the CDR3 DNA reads TGTGCCATCAGTGCAGGAGGGGGAGGCGAGCAGTACTTC.

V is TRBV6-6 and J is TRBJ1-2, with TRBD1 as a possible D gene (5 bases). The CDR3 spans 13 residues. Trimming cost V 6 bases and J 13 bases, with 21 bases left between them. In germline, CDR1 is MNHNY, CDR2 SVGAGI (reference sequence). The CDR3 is CASRPQDSPIFTF. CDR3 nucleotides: TGTGCCAGCAGACCTCAAGACAGCCCGATATTCACCTTC.

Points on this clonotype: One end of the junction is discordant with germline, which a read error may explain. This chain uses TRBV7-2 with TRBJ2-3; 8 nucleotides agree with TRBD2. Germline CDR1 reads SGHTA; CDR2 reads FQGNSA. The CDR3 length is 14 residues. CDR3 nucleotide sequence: TGTGCCAGCAGCGTAGCGGGGAGGGCAGATACGCAGTATTTT. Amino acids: CASSVAGRADTQYF.

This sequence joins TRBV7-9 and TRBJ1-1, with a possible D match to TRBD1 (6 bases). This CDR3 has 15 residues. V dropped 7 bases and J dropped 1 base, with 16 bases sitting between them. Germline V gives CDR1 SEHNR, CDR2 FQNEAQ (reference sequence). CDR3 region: CASTLLGQTNTEAFF. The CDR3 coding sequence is TGTGCCAGCACGCTCCTCGGACAGACGAACACTGAAGCTTTCTTT.